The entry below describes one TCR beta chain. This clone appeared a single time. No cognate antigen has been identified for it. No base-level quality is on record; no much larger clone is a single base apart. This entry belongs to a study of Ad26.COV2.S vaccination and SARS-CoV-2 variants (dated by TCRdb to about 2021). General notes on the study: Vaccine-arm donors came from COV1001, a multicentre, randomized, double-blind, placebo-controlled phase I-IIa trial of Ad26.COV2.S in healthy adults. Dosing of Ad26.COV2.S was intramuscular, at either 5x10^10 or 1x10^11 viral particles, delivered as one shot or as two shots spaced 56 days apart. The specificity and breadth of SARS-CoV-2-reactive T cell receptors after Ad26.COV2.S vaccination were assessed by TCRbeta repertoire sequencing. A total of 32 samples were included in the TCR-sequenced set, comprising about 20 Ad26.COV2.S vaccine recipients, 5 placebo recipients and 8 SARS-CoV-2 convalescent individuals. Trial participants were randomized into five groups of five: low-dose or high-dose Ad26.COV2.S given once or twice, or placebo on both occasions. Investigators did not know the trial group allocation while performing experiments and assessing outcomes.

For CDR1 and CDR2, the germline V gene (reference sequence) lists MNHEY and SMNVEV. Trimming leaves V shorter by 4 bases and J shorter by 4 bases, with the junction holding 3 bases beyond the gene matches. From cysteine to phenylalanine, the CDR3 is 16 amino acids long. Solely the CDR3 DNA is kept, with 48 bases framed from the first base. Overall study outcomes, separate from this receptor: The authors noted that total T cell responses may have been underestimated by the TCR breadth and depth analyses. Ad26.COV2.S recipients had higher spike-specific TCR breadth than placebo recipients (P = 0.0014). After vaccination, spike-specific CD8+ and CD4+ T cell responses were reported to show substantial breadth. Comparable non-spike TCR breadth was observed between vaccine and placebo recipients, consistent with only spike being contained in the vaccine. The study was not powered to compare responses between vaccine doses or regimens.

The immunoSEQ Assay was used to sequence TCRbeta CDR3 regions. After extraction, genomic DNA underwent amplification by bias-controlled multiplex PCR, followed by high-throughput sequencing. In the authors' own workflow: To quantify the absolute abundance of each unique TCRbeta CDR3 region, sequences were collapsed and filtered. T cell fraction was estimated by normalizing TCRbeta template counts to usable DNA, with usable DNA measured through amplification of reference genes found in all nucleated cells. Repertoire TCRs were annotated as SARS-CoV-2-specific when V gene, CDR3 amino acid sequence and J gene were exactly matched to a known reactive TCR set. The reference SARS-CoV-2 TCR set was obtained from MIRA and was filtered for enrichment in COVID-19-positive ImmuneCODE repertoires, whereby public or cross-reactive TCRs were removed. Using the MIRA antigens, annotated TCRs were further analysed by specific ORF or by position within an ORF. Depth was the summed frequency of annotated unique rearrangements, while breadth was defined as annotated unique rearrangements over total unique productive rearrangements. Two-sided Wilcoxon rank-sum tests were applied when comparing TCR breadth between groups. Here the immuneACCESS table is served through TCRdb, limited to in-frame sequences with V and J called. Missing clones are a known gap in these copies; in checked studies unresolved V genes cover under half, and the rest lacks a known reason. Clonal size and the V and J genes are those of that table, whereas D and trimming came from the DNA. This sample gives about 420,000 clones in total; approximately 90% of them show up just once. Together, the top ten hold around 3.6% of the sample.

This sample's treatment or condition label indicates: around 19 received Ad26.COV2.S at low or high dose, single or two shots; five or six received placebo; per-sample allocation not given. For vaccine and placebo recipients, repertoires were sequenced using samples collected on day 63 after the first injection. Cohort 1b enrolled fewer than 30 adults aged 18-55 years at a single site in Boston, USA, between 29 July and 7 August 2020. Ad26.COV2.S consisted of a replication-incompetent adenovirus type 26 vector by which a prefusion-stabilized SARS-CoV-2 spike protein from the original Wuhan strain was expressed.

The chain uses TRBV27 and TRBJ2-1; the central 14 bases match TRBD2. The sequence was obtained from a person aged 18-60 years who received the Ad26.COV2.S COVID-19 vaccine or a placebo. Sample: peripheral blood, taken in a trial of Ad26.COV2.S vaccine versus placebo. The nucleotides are TGTGCCAGCAGTTCCGGACTAGCGGGGGGTTACAATGAGCAGTTCTTC. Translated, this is CASSSGLAGGYNEQFF.